This TCR beta chain stems from a study of shared clonotypes between healthy human individuals. Study observations and caveats: Only a few donors were included, so the genetic and exposure-history diversity represented was limited.

A remark on this clone: The antigen is not known.

V dropped 5 bases and J dropped 7 bases, with 14 bases sitting between them. The CDR3 covers 13 residues. The repertoire was sequenced with immunoSEQ multiplex PCR; TCRdb's copy has only in-frame clones and lacks some. Of a few million clones listed, approximately 90% are singletons. Sequenced material: naive CD4+ T cells sorted from blood. Subset reported: CD45RA+ positively selected. The rearrangement uses TRBV23-1 and TRBJ1-2; unclear D gene. TRBV23-1 is an ORF; its function is uncertain. This receptor was taken from a man younger than 35 in good health. CDR3 loop: CASSSAPTVGYTF. CDR3 in DNA: TGCGCCAGCAGTTCTGCCCCTACGGTTGGCTACACCTTC.